The 23 T cell receptor beta chains below all came from one sample that was sequenced in a study of cytotoxic CD8 clonotypes in ibrutinib-treated CLL. TCRdb's table, derived via immunoSEQ multiplex PCR, lists solely in-frame clones and lacks some. The sample comprises over 100,000 clones, 70% to 90% of which are singletons, and about 2% rests with the top ten. The sequencing used PBMCs, collected after 24 months of ibrutinib treatment. Receptors were obtained from a human donor with chronic lymphocytic leukemia.

V usage is TRBV5-4 and J usage is TRBJ1-4; D is possibly TRBD1 (5 bases). The germline V gene has CDR1 SGHNT and CDR2 YYREEE (reference sequence). V was trimmed by 0 bases and J by 8 bases, leaving 8 bases between them. CDR3 size: 13 residues. In DNA form, the CDR3 reads TGTGCCAGCAGCTTGGCCCCAGGGGAAAAACTGTTTTTT. Translating it yields CASSLAPGEKLFF.

This clone was counted only a few times. The chain links TRBV9 to TRBJ2-3, with 11 bases fitting TRBD2. The CDR3 covers 16 residues. The ends lost 3 bases at V and 2 bases at J; junction bases unmatched: 5. CDR1 and CDR2 from the germline V gene are SGDLS and YYNGEE. The CDR3 is CASSALAGGSTDTQYF. The CDR3 bases are TGTGCCAGCAGCGCTCTAGCGGGAGGTTCCACAGATACGCAGTATTTT.

The genes are TRBV6-4 and TRBJ2-1; 8 bases fit TRBD2. The V and J ends lost 0 bases and 6 bases, in that order; junction bases with no gene match: 7. There are 16 residues in the CDR3. Germline-derived CDR1 and CDR2 are MRHNA and SNTAGT. CDR3 in amino acids: CASSDSSGSRTNEQFF. For the CDR3, the DNA is TGTGCCAGCAGTGACTCGAGCGGGAGTCGAACCAATGAGCAGTTCTTC.

The chain uses TRBV4-2 and TRBJ1-5; no clear D. This CDR3 region has 15 residues. Germline V gene lookup returns CDR1 LGHNA and CDR2 YNFKEQ. Trimming removed 4 bases from V and 3 bases from J, with 13 bases in between. CDR3 bases: TGTGCCAGCAGCCCTGAGGACGGCAACAATCAGCCCCAGCATTTT. Its translation is CASSPEDGNNQPQHF.

This clone was counted many times. The chain employs TRBV29-1 and TRBJ1-2; 7 bases are a match to TRBD1. This CDR3 has 12 residues. Germline CDR1 reads SQVTM; CDR2 reads ANQGSEA. Trimming at V came to 0 bases and at J to 7 bases, leaving 2 bases not matched to a gene. The CDR3 region has the DNA TGCAGCGTTGAAGATCAGGGGGGTGGCTACACCTTC. Protein sequence: CSVEDQGGGYTF.

V and J are TRBV30 and TRBJ2-1, with D perhaps matching TRBD1 (5 bases). This CDR3 spans 11 amino acids. Trimming removed 2 bases at V and 9 bases at J, with 8 bases between. Germline V gene data show CDR1 as GTSNPN and CDR2 as SVGIG (reference sequence). CDR3 sequence reads: CAWSSQGEQFF. The CDR3 DNA sequence: TGTGCCTGGAGTAGCCAGGGTGAGCAGTTCTTC.

This sequence joins TRBV18 and TRBJ2-1; 7 nucleotides agree with TRBD2. From germline, CDR1 is KGHSH and CDR2 LQKENI. This CDR3 has 15 amino acids. V was pared by 5 bases and J by 1 base, with 5 bases of the junction left unmatched. The CDR3 here is CASSDAGVSYNEQFF. The CDR3 region has the DNA TGTGCCAGCTCAGACGCGGGAGTTTCCTACAATGAGCAGTTCTTC.

The V and J genes are TRBV9 and TRBJ1-3; 7 bases are a match to TRBD1. The trim removed 3 bases at V and 0 bases at J, leaving 3 bases unmatched. Germline V gene lookup returns CDR1 SGDLS and CDR2 YYNGEE. The CDR3 runs to 15 residues. CDR3 sequence reads: CASSGTGVSGNTIYF. In nucleotides, the CDR3 is TGTGCCAGCAGCGGTACAGGGGTCTCTGGAAACACCATATATTTT.

This chain connects TRBV4-1 to TRBJ2-1, with 7 nucleotides matching TRBD2. Losses at the gene ends were 8 bases for V and 0 bases for J; bases not matched to a gene: 4. Per the germline V gene, CDR1 is MGHRA and CDR2 is YSYEKL. This CDR3 comprises 14 residues. The CDR3 loop reads CASWSSGSYNEQFF. DNA for the CDR3: TGCGCCAGCTGGTCTAGCGGCTCCTACAATGAGCAGTTCTTC.

This chain connects TRBV28 to TRBJ2-2; the D gene is possibly TRBD2 (6 bases). Trimming stripped 10 bases from V and 0 bases from J, with 15 bases between. CDR1 and CDR2 from the germline V gene are MDHEN and SYDVKM. The CDR3 is made up of 15 amino acids. The CDR3 DNA reads TGTGCCACCAGCTTTAGCGGACCGAACACCGGGGAGCTGTTTTTT. It specifies CATSFSGPNTGELFF.

V usage is TRBV6-1 and J usage is TRBJ1-4, with 9 bases identical to TRBD1. CDR1 and CDR2 (germline): MNHNS, SASEGT. CDR3 length: 13 amino acids. The J segment lost 11 bases and the V segment lost 3 bases, leaving 4 bases of the junction unmatched. Here the CDR3 DNA reads TGTGCCAGCAGTGAGACTACAGGGGGCAAACTGTTTTTT. Translating gives CASSETTGGKLFF.

This clone appeared a single time. This chain joins TRBV1 and TRBJ2-7. TRBV1 is marked as a pseudogene. This CDR3 is built from 22 residues. The CDR3 nucleotides read TGCACCAGCAGCCAAGATTATGAGAGTATGGCTTTCCAATTTTATTGGGGTTACGAGCAGTACTTC. Translating it yields CTSSQDYESMAFQFYWGYEQYF.

The V and J genes are TRBV18 and TRBJ2-1; D ambiguous. CDR1 is KGHSH and CDR2 is LQKENI in the germline V gene. The V gene lost 4 bases and the J gene lost 2 bases, with 9 bases spanning the gap. CDR3 length: 14 amino acids. This CDR3 reads CASSLSGAYNEQFF. The CDR3 bases are TGTGCCAGCTCACTGTCTGGGGCCTACAATGAGCAGTTCTTC.

The rearrangement uses TRBV19 and TRBJ1-2; no clear D. The CDR3 has 11 amino acids. Trimming removed 3 bases from V and 5 bases from J, with 4 bases in between. CDR1 and CDR2 from the germline V gene are LNHDA and SQIVND (reference sequence). The DNA of the CDR3 is TGTGCCAGTAGTATGGGGTATGGCTACACCTTC. Encoded protein: CASSMGYGYTF. Supplemented by reference TRBV19 and TRBJ1-2, the full variable domain reads DGGITQSPKYLFRKEGQNVTLSCEQNLNHDAMYWYRQDPGQGLRLIYYSQIVNDFQKGDIAEGYSVSREKKESFPLTVTSAQKNPTAFYLCASSMGYGYTFGSGTRLTVV.

V usage is TRBV9 and J usage is TRBJ2-3, with TRBD2 matching 13 bases. The CDR3 covers 18 residues. The germline V gene has CDR1 SGDLS and CDR2 YYNGEE. V lost 3 bases and J lost 6; bases outside the gene matches: 13. The CDR3 sequence is CASSAAAGTSGKADTQYF. CDR3 coding DNA: TGTGCCAGCAGCGCAGCCGCCGGGACTAGCGGGAAAGCTGATACGCAGTATTTT.

The CDR3 sequence: CASSLDRLYGYTF. In DNA form, the CDR3 reads TGTGCCAGCAGTTTAGATCGGCTCTATGGCTACACCTTC. The chain links TRBV28 to TRBJ1-2, with no clear D. This CDR3 region has 13 residues. Trimming took off 2 bases at V and 4 bases at J, with 8 bases between the two ends. From germline, CDR1 is MDHEN and CDR2 SYDVKM.

The V gene is TRBV11-2, the J gene TRBJ2-7, with D possibly TRBD2 on 6 matching bases. The CDR3 has 16 residues. The germline V gene has CDR1 SGHAT and CDR2 FQNNGV. Trimming removed 3 bases from V and 2 bases from J, with 17 bases in between. In DNA form, the CDR3 reads TGTGCCAGCAGCTTTCCGGAATTTATAGCGGCCTACGAGCAGTACTTC. Translation: CASSFPEFIAAYEQYF.

The chain recombines TRBV28 with TRBJ1-2; 9 bases line up with TRBD1. Germline values: CDR1 MDHEN, CDR2 SYDVKM. Losses at the gene ends were 6 bases for V and 2 bases for J; bases not matched to a gene: 4. The CDR3 is 14 residues long. In DNA form, the CDR3 reads TGTGCCAGCAGATCCGGGACAGGGAACTATGGCTACACCTTC. This translates into CASRSGTGNYGYTF.

The V call is TRBV28, the J call TRBJ2-5, with 15 bases matching TRBD2. V dropped 5 bases and J dropped 2; count of bases not matched to a gene: 12. CDR3 length: 19 residues. Germline lookup yields CDR1 MDHEN and CDR2 SYDVKM. The DNA of the CDR3 is TGTGCCAGCAGTATACCGGGACTAGCGGGGGGCCCGGGGCAAGAGACCCAGTACTTC. Its protein is CASSIPGLAGGPGQETQYF.

V is TRBV9 and J is TRBJ1-3; TRBD1 might be the D (5 bases). CDR1 is SGDLS and CDR2 is YYNGEE in the germline V gene. This CDR3 comprises 17 residues. Trimming removed 3 bases from V and 0 bases from J, with 16 bases in between. In nucleotides, the CDR3 is TGTGCCAGCAGCGGATACAGGTCGGGTGGCTCTGGAAACACCATATATTTT. Protein sequence: CASSGYRSGGSGNTIYF.

V and J are TRBV29-1 and TRBJ2-2; maybe TRBD2 (5 bases). V lost 8 bases to trimming and J lost 6 bases, with 10 bases between them. This CDR3 is built from 11 residues. The germline gives CDR1 SQVTM, CDR2 ANQGSEA. CDR3 sequence reads: CSTRGAGELFF. The CDR3 DNA follows: TGCAGCACCCGGGGTGCCGGGGAGCTGTTTTTT.

The chain recombines TRBV7-9 with TRBJ2-7, with D possibly TRBD2 on 5 matching bases. Deletions cut 5 bases from V and 2 bases from J, with 19 bases between. Germline CDR1 SEHNR, CDR2 FQNEAQ (reference sequence). The CDR3 contains 16 residues. The CDR3 loop is CASSPKAGGRTYEQYF. In nucleotides, the CDR3 is TGTGCCAGCAGCCCCAAGGCTGGCGGGCGCACCTACGAGCAGTACTTC.

A single count supports this clone. The CDR3 region is CASRVGNSNQPQHF. The CDR3 DNA is TGTGCCAGCAGAGTAGGGAATAGCAATCAGCCCCAGCATTTT. This chain connects TRBV2 to TRBJ1-5; D not resolved. V lost 6 bases, J lost 0 bases, and 9 bases lay in between. Germline CDR1 SNHLY, CDR2 FYNNEI. The CDR3 sequence is 14 residues long.